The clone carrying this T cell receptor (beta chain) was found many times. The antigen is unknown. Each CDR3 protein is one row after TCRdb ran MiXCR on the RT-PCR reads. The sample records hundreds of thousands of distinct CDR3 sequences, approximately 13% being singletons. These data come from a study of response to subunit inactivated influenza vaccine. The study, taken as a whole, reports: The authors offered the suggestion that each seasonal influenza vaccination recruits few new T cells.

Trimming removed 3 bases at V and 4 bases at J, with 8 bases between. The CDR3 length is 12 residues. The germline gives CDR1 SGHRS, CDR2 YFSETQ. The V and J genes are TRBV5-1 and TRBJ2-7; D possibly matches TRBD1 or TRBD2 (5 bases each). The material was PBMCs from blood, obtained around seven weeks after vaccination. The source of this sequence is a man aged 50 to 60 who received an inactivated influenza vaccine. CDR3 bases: TGCGCCAGCAGCTGGGGACCTTACGAGCAGTACTTC. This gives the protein CASSWGPYEQYF.